The rows below give T cell receptor beta chains drawn from one sample of a study of cytomegalovirus exposure and HLA in healthy donors. Sequenced by immunoSEQ multiplex PCR; TCRdb stores in-frame clones only, minus some. The table has about 200,000 clones, roughly 85% seen once; the top ten hold around 5.4%. Sample: PBMCs. The origin of the receptors is a woman in her late teens or twenties in good health and CMV-seronegative. CDR3s include the opening cysteine and the closing phenylalanine or tryptophan.

V gene	J gene	CDR3 protein
TRBV5-1	TRBJ1-2	CASNPGQDSSYGYTF
TRBV30	TRBJ1-2	CAWSVLRHRYGYTF
TRBV13	TRBJ1-1	CASSLGPPRVPSNTEAFF
TRBV9	TRBJ2-7	CASSVAASPGGGQYEQYF
TRBV6-6	TRBJ2-1	CASSPRLAGPLFF
TRBV5-4	TRBJ1-2	CASSRQTLNYGYTF
TRBV5-1	TRBJ2-7	CASSLPPSGTSYEQYF
TRBV25-1	TRBJ2-2	CASSEYNQPINTGELFF
TRBV5-1	TRBJ2-7	CASSLQWGDYEQYF
TRBV6-5	TRBJ2-1	CASSRNRVNEQFF
TRBV12-5	TRBJ1-1	CASEDSLNTEAFF
TRBV4-1	TRBJ2-1	CASSQAIGQQGSYNEQFF
TRBV9	TRBJ2-1	CASSDSGGVYNEQFF
TRBV30	TRBJ1-1	CAWSSGQGVVNTEAFF
TRBV7-2	TRBJ1-4	CASSLIGANEKLFF
TRBV30	TRBJ2-7	CAWSVQTSYEQYF
TRBV5-1	TRBJ1-2	CASSPATDGYTF
TRBV27	TRBJ2-1	CASSLVRDSYNEQFF
TRBV4-1	TRBJ2-7	CASSQGDRGDEQYF
TRBV7-7	TRBJ2-5	CASSLERQETQYF
TRBV7-9	TRBJ2-3	CASRTGTGSTDTQYF
TRBV27	TRBJ2-7	CASGPGALGDEQYF
TRBV12-5	TRBJ1-1	CASAPAGVNTEAFF
TRBV9	TRBJ1-6	CASSPRDRVTSPLHF
TRBV6-5	TRBJ1-2	CASSYSRGAGRGYTF
TRBV5-1	TRBJ2-1	CASSLDGGNEQFF
TRBV13	TRBJ1-4	CASTKTNEKLFF
TRBV2	TRBJ1-5	CASRRTGGNQPQHF
TRBV28	TRBJ1-1	CASSSSLGGRGDTEAFF
TRBV29-1	TRBJ1-2	CSAGQGVRGYTF
TRBV2	TRBJ2-7	CASTSNAGTGREQYF
TRBV9	TRBJ2-7	CASSARAGSQTYEQYF
TRBV7-9	TRBJ2-5	CASSSLGGQETQYF
TRBV5-6	TRBJ2-1	CASGGSSSYNEQFF
TRBV5-1	TRBJ2-7	CASSWGPDRDQYEQYF
TRBV28	TRBJ2-2	CASSLGGRTGELFF
TRBV5-1	TRBJ2-7	CASSLLAGSYEQYF
TRBV6-1	TRBJ1-2	CASEPTGINPLGYTF
TRBV14	TRBJ2-1	CASSPHLTNYNEQFF